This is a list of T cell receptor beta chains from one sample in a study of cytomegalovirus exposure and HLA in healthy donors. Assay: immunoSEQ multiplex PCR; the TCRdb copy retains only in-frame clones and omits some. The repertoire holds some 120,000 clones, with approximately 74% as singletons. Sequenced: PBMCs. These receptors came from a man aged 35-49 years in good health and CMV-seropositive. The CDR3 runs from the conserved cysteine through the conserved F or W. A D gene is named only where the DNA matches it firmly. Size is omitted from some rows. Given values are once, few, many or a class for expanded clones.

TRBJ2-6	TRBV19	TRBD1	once	CASTHRGGQGGSGANVLTF	TGTGCCAGTACTCATAGGGGGGGACAGGGAGGCTCTGGGGCCAACGTCCTGACTTTC
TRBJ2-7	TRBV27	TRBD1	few	CASSPLGTGGEQYF	TGTGCCAGCAGTCCGCTGGGGACAGGGGGCGAGCAGTACTTC
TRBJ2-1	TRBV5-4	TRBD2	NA	CASSLVAGAYNEQFF	TGTGCCAGCAGCTTGGTAGCGGGAGCCTACAATGAGCAGTTCTTC
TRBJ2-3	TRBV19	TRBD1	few	CASTRDRGHTDTQYF	TGTGCCAGTACCCGTGACAGGGGGCACACAGATACGCAGTATTTT
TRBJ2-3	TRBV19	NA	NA	CASSMAGARRQYF	TGTGCCAGTAGTATGGCGGGGGCCCGGAGGCAGTATTTT
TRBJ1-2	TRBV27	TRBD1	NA	CASSPRWGQGAGYTF	TGTGCCAGCAGTCCTCGCTGGGGACAGGGGGCGGGCTACACCTTC
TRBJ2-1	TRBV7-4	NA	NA	CASSFSTSQAINEQFF	TGTGCCAGCAGCTTTTCCACTTCCCAGGCCATCAATGAGCAGTTCTTC
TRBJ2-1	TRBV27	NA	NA	CASSLYRFSYNEQFF	TGTGCCAGCAGTTTATATCGGTTCTCCTACAATGAGCAGTTCTTC
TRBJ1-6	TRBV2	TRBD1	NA	CASSGTGTEVATLHF	TGTGCCAGCAGTGGGACCGGGACAGAGGTTGCGACCCTCCACTTT
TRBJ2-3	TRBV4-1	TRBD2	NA	CASSREFSGGQADTQYF	TGCGCCAGCAGCCGAGAGTTTAGCGGGGGTCAGGCAGATACGCAGTATTTT
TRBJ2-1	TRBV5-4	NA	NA	CASSYSVVRRSNNEQFF	TGTGCCAGCAGCTATTCCGTTGTCAGGAGGTCGAACAATGAGCAGTTCTTC
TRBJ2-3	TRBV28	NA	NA	CASISSGSGDKEFPDTQYF	TGTGCCAGCATTTCCTCGGGTAGTGGGGACAAAGAATTTCCAGATACGCAGTATTTT
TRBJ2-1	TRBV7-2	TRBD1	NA	CASSLYDRGVPYNEQFF	TGTGCCAGCAGCTTATATGACAGGGGAGTCCCCTACAATGAGCAGTTCTTC
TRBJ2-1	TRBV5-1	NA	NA	CASSLGAESSYNEQFF	TGCGCCAGCAGCTTGGGGGCCGAGAGCTCCTACAATGAGCAGTTCTTC
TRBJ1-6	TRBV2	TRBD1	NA	CASIQGGQGASPLHF	TGTGCCAGCATCCAAGGGGGACAGGGGGCCTCACCCCTCCACTTT
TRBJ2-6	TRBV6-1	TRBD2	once	CASSEDEIAGDAGANVLTF	TGTGCCAGCAGTGAAGACGAAATAGCGGGGGATGCTGGGGCCAACGTCCTGACTTTC
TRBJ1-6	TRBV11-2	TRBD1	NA	CASSQSGTVDSPLHF	TGTGCCAGCAGCCAATCCGGGACAGTTGATTCACCCCTCCACTTT
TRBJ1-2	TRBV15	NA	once	CATSRAGINYGYTF	TGTGCCACCAGCAGGGCAGGGATTAACTATGGCTACACCTTC
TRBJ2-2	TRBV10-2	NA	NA	CASSDDAITGELFF	TGCGCCAGCAGTGATGATGCGATCACCGGGGAGCTGTTTTTT
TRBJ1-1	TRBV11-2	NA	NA	CASSLVGGEAFF	TGTGCCAGCAGCTTAGTCGGGGGGGAAGCTTTCTTT
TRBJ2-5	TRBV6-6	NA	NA	CASSSRDFQETQYF	TGTGCCAGCAGTTCGAGGGACTTCCAAGAGACCCAGTACTTC
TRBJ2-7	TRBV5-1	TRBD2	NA	CASRSWTSDRGYEQYF	TGCGCCAGCAGATCATGGACTAGCGATAGAGGGTACGAGCAGTACTTC
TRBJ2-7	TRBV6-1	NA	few	CASRQGGDGSYEQYF	TGTGCCAGCAGACAAGGAGGGGATGGGTCCTACGAGCAGTACTTC
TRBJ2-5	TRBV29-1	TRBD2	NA	CSVGFRGDYSVETQYF	TGCAGCGTGGGGTTCCGAGGGGACTATAGCGTCGAGACCCAGTACTTC
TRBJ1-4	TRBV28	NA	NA	CASSSRSTYREKLFF	TGTGCCAGCAGTTCCCGGAGCACCTACAGGGAAAAACTGTTTTTT
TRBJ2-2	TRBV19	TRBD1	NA	CASSIPGGRTGELFF	TGTGCCAGTAGTATCCCAGGGGGCAGGACCGGGGAGCTGTTTTTT
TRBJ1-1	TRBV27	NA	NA	CASSLWGDPAEAFF	TGTGCCAGCAGTTTATGGGGGGACCCCGCTGAAGCTTTCTTT
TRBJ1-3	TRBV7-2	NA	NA	CASSFRGGNTIYF	TGTGCCAGCAGCTTCAGGGGAGGAAACACCATATATTTT
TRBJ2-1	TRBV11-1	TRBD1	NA	CASSQGQGANEQFF	TGTGCCAGCAGCCAAGGACAGGGGGCGAATGAGCAGTTCTTC
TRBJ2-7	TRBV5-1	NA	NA	CASSLSARGYEQYF	TGCGCCAGCAGCTTGTCGGCAAGAGGGTACGAGCAGTACTTC
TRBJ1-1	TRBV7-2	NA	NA	CASSLRPTASEAFF	TGTGCCAGCAGCCTCCGCCCGACAGCTTCTGAAGCTTTCTTT
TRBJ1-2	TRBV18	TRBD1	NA	CASSLGTGEGYGYTF	TGTGCCAGCTCACTCGGGACAGGGGAAGGCTATGGCTACACCTTC
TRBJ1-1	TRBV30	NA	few	CAWSAEVNTEAFF	TGTGCCTGGAGTGCGGAGGTAAACACTGAAGCTTTCTTT
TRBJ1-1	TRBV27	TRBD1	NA	CASSRAGGYDTEAFF	TGTGCCAGCAGTCGTGCAGGGGGCTACGACACTGAAGCTTTCTTT
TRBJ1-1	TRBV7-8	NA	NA	CASSLKRPTEAFF	TGTGCCAGCAGCTTAAAGCGGCCCACTGAAGCTTTCTTT
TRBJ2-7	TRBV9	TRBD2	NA	CASSVGSSGSYEQYF	TGTGCCAGCAGCGTAGGAAGTAGCGGGAGTTACGAGCAGTACTTC
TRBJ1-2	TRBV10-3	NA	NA	CAISGSREGGYTF	TGTGCCATCAGTGGTAGCAGGGAAGGAGGCTACACCTTC
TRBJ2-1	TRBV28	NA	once	CASSLSVGRGYRSGSYNEQFF	TGTGCCAGCAGTTTATCAGTAGGCAGGGGATATCGATCGGGCTCCTACAATGAGCAGTTCTTC